The rows below give T cell receptor beta chains drawn from one sample of a study of blood T cells in healthy people across ages. TCRdb re-analysed the 5' RACE reads in MiXCR, keeping a single row per CDR3 protein. Among around 800,000 distinct CDR3 sequences listed, about a quarter were seen once. These sequences were also reported in another study, on T cells of mothers and their children.

Sample: blood. These receptor sequences come from a boy aged 5 to 17 in good health. The CDR3 runs from the conserved cysteine through the conserved F or W. Each record gives: V gene, CDR3 length, D gene, clone size, J gene, CDR3 DNA, CDR3 protein. A D gene is named only where the DNA matches it firmly. Clone size is not always given. Where it is, it says once, few, many or a class for expanded clones.

v_gene: TRBV2; len: 12; d_gene: -; abundance: -; j_gene: TRBJ1-5; CDR3nt: TGTGCCAGCAGTCCCCAGGGACAGCCCCAGCATTTT; CDR3aa: CASSPQGQPQHF
v_gene: TRBV6-6; len: 15; d_gene: TRBD1; abundance: -; j_gene: TRBJ1-4; CDR3nt: TGTGCCAGCAGTCCCAGGGGACAGGGGGGAGAAAAACTGTTTTTT; CDR3aa: CASSPRGQGGEKLFF
v_gene: TRBV10-3; len: 15; d_gene: -; abundance: -; j_gene: TRBJ2-1; CDR3nt: TGTGCCATCAGACCACAATTGGGTCCCCGGAATGAGCAGTTCTTC; CDR3aa: CAIRPQLGPRNEQFF
v_gene: TRBV11-2; len: 15; d_gene: -; abundance: few; j_gene: TRBJ2-3; CDR3nt: TGTGCCAGCAGCCTGGCCCGAGGCGGCACAGATACGCAGTATTTT; CDR3aa: CASSLARGGTDTQYF
v_gene: TRBV20-1; len: 12; d_gene: -; abundance: -; j_gene: TRBJ1-1; CDR3nt: TGCAGTGCCCAGGACCGCCACACTGAAGCTTTCTTT; CDR3aa: CSAQDRHTEAFF
v_gene: TRBV6-5; len: 13; d_gene: -; abundance: -; j_gene: TRBJ2-5; CDR3nt: TGTGCCAGTCGTCCGAGGCACCAAGAGACCCAGTACTTC; CDR3aa: CASRPRHQETQYF
v_gene: TRBV5-5; len: 16; d_gene: -; abundance: few; j_gene: TRBJ1-6; CDR3nt: TGTGCCAGCAGCTTGGCCCCAGGAGGGTCACGTTCACCCCTCCACTTT; CDR3aa: CASSLAPGGSRSPLHF
v_gene: TRBV6-6; len: 15; d_gene: -; abundance: few; j_gene: TRBJ2-5; CDR3nt: TGTGCCAGCAGTTACTCAGCGGTAGATGGAGAGACCCAGTACTTC; CDR3aa: CASSYSAVDGETQYF
v_gene: TRBV29-1; len: 15; d_gene: TRBD1; abundance: -; j_gene: TRBJ2-7; CDR3nt: TGCAGCGCACAGGGATTGGGACAGGGGAGATACGAGCAGTACTTC; CDR3aa: CSAQGLGQGRYEQYF
v_gene: TRBV7-9; len: 15; d_gene: TRBD1; abundance: -; j_gene: TRBJ2-7; CDR3nt: TGTGCCAGCAGCAATACCGGGACAGGGGGCGAAGAGCAGTACTTC; CDR3aa: CASSNTGTGGEEQYF
v_gene: TRBV29-1; len: 14; d_gene: TRBD2; abundance: -; j_gene: TRBJ2-7; CDR3nt: TGCAGCGTTGAGGGCCTAGCGGGGGCGTACGAGCAGTACTTC; CDR3aa: CSVEGLAGAYEQYF
v_gene: TRBV29-1; len: 14; d_gene: -; abundance: few; j_gene: TRBJ2-3; CDR3nt: TGCAGCGTTCAGCGGCAGGGGAGAATGGATACGCAGTATTTT; CDR3aa: CSVQRQGRMDTQYF
v_gene: TRBV7-2; len: 16; d_gene: -; abundance: few; j_gene: TRBJ1-1; CDR3nt: TGTGCCAGCAGCTTAGCCGGGACGGCCATGAACACTGAAGCTTTCTTT; CDR3aa: CASSLAGTAMNTEAFF
v_gene: TRBV7-9; len: 14; d_gene: -; abundance: -; j_gene: TRBJ2-5; CDR3nt: TGTGCCAGCAGCTTAGAGTATAAGCGTGAGACCCAGTACTTC; CDR3aa: CASSLEYKRETQYF
v_gene: TRBV6-6; len: 13; d_gene: -; abundance: -; j_gene: TRBJ1-3; CDR3nt: TGTGCCAGCAGTTGGGACTCTGGAAACACCATATATTTT; CDR3aa: CASSWDSGNTIYF
v_gene: TRBV6-6; len: 15; d_gene: -; abundance: -; j_gene: TRBJ2-1; CDR3nt: TGTGCCAGCAGTTACTCGAAACAGGGCAACAATGAGCAGTTCTTC; CDR3aa: CASSYSKQGNNEQFF
v_gene: TRBV4-1; len: 13; d_gene: -; abundance: few; j_gene: TRBJ2-1; CDR3nt: TGCGCCAGCAGCCGTCCGGACTACAATGAGCAGTTCTTC; CDR3aa: CASSRPDYNEQFF
v_gene: TRBV12-3/TRBV12-4; len: 12; d_gene: -; abundance: few; j_gene: TRBJ2-7; CDR3nt: TGTGCCAGCAGCCCGAGGCCGGACGAGCAGTACTTC; CDR3aa: CASSPRPDEQYF
v_gene: TRBV12-3/TRBV12-4; len: 13; d_gene: -; abundance: few; j_gene: TRBJ1-2; CDR3nt: TGTGCCAGCAGGCGGTTCAGCGAGTATGGCTACACCTTC; CDR3aa: CASRRFSEYGYTF
v_gene: TRBV7-2; len: 15; d_gene: TRBD2; abundance: -; j_gene: TRBJ2-5; CDR3nt: TGTGCCAGCAGCTTCACAGCGGGGGTCCAAGAGACCCAGTACTTC; CDR3aa: CASSFTAGVQETQYF
v_gene: TRBV7-9; len: 17; d_gene: TRBD1; abundance: -; j_gene: TRBJ2-1; CDR3nt: TGTGCCAGCAGCTCCACACCGACAGGGCTATCCTACAATGAGCAGTTCTTC; CDR3aa: CASSSTPTGLSYNEQFF
v_gene: TRBV19; len: 14; d_gene: TRBD1; abundance: -; j_gene: TRBJ2-7; CDR3nt: TGTGCCAGTAGTACGACAGGGGCCTCCTACGAGCAGTACTTC; CDR3aa: CASSTTGASYEQYF